This paragraph reports one T cell receptor beta chain. What it binds is not known. Repertoires were generated with immunoSEQ multiplex PCR, while TCRdb's copy carries only in-frame clones and drops some. The table shows 300,000 to 400,000 clones, with around 90% occurring only once. The data stem from a study of Ad26.COV2.S vaccination and SARS-CoV-2 variants. Study-wide context: Intramuscular Ad26.COV2.S doses were given once or twice, 56 days apart. Study-wide results and caveats: There was a possibility that the TCR breadth and depth analyses underestimated total T cell responses.

V was clipped by 5 bases and J by 8 bases, with 19 bases between them. The CDR3 is made up of 15 amino acids. From germline, CDR1 is SGDLS and CDR2 YYNGEE. The treatment here: approximately 18 received Ad26.COV2.S at low or high dose, single or two shots; 5 received placebo; per-sample allocation not given. Sample collection was performed on day 63 after the first vaccine or placebo injection. V usage is TRBV9 and J usage is TRBJ1-4, with D possibly TRBD1 on 6 matching bases. The sequenced sample was peripheral blood, obtained in a trial of Ad26.COV2.S vaccine versus placebo. The source is a person between 18 and 65 years old who received the Ad26.COV2.S COVID-19 vaccine or a placebo. The CDR3 nucleotides read TGTGCCAGCAGTGATGGGTCAGGGGTAGAAGAAAAACTGTTTTTT. Protein product: CASSDGSGVEEKLFF.